The 8 T cell receptor beta chains given below trace back to one sample, sequenced in a study of PD-1 blockade in classical Hodgkin lymphoma. Each patient relapsed following autologous stem cell transplantation, and prior brentuximab vedotin exposure differed. The data were produced by immunoSEQ multiplex PCR, yet TCRdb's version contains in-frame clones alone and is incomplete. This table holds over 35,000 clones, about 78% found once. The sequencing used peripheral blood mononuclear cells (PBMCs), collected before the second cycle of nivolumab. The receptors stem from a human donor with classical Hodgkin lymphoma.

This rearrangement joins TRBV27 to TRBJ2-3, with D uncertain. Per the germline V gene, CDR1 is MNHEY and CDR2 is SMNVEV (reference sequence). With 5 bases removed from V and 0 bases from J, the gap between germline ends came to 3 bases. CDR3 size: 12 residues. CDR3 nucleotides: TGTGCCAGCAGTAGAAGCACAGATACGCAGTATTTT. The encoded protein is CASSRSTDTQYF.

This clone was detected only a few times. The chain combines TRBV10-1 with TRBJ1-5; 8 bases match TRBD1. Germline V gives CDR1 WNHNN, CDR2 SYGVQD (reference sequence). This CDR3 region has 14 residues. The J segment lost 7 bases and the V segment lost 8 bases, leaving 10 bases of the junction unmatched. The CDR3 here is CASERTGQAQPQHF. As DNA, the CDR3 is TGCGCCAGCGAGCGGACAGGGCAGGCCCAGCCCCAGCATTTT.

V usage is TRBV28 and J usage is TRBJ2-1; D is possibly TRBD2 (6 bases). The CDR3 covers 18 residues. V was shortened by 4 bases and J by 3 bases, with 22 bases between the two germline ends. CDR1 and CDR2 from the germline V gene are MDHEN and SYDVKM. CDR3 bases: TGTGCCAGCAGTTCCCCTGAACTCGCGGGGCCCGACTACAATGAGCAGTTCTTC. Its translation is CASSSPELAGPDYNEQFF. Combining the CDR3 with reference TRBV28 and TRBJ2-1 gives the whole variable domain DVKVTQSSRYLVKRTGEKVFLECVQDMDHENMFWYRQDPGLGLRLIYFSYDVKMKEKGDIPEGYSVSREKKERFSLILESASTNQTSMYLCASSSPELAGPDYNEQFFGPGTRLTVL.

Comment on this clone: Additional DNA sequences in this sample encode the identical CDR3. The chain carries TRBV19 and TRBJ2-1; TRBD2 aligns across 10 bases. The V gene end was trimmed by 4 bases and the J gene end by 10 bases; junction bases not matched to a gene: 4. This CDR3 has 13 residues. CDR1 and CDR2 (germline): LNHDA, SQIVND (reference sequence). This CDR3 reads CASSTRTSGEQFF. The CDR3 DNA sequence: TGTGCCAGTAGTACTCGGACTAGCGGAGAGCAGTTCTTC.

The CDR3 loop reads CASSLTITTGYTF. The DNA for the CDR3 is TGTGCCAGCAGTTTAACTATTACAACCGGCTACACCTTC. V usage is TRBV27 and J usage is TRBJ1-2, with unresolved D. CDR3 length: 13 residues. Germline V gene lookup returns CDR1 MNHEY and CDR2 SMNVEV (reference sequence). Trimming shortened V by 2 bases and J by 8 bases, and 12 bases separated the two germline ends.

The chain combines TRBV5-1 with TRBJ2-3; tentatively, D is TRBD2 (5 bases). Germline V CDR1 and CDR2: SGHRS, YFSETQ. V dropped 1 base and J dropped 0 bases, with 9 bases sitting between them. The CDR3 spans 15 residues. Here the CDR3 reads CASSLQRSSTDTQYF. The DNA for the CDR3 is TGCGCCAGCAGCTTGCAGCGGTCTAGCACAGATACGCAGTATTTT.

The chain employs TRBV20-1 and TRBJ1-2; D gene unclear. Germline loops: CDR1 DFQATT, CDR2 SNEGSKA (reference sequence). The CDR3 spans 11 residues. The V end lost 4 bases, the J end lost 4 bases, and 7 bases lay between the germline ends. The CDR3, as DNA: TGCAGTGCTATCCCTCTCTATGGCTACACCTTC. This translates into CSAIPLYGYTF.

The V call is TRBV7-3, the J call TRBJ2-5; perhaps TRBD2 as D (6 bases). The CDR3 runs to 12 residues. Germline lookup yields CDR1 SGHTA and CDR2 FQGTGA. V lost 6 bases and J 5 bases, leaving 10 bases between the germline ends. The CDR3 region has the DNA TGTGCCAGCAGGGGGAGCGGGGAGACCCAGTACTTC. Protein product: CASRGSGETQYF.